This TCR beta chain was found in a study of cytomegalovirus exposure and HLA in healthy donors. Only a few counts were recorded for this clone. The antigen remains undetermined. Other DNA sequences in the sample encode the same CDR3. The CDR3 covers 12 residues. CDR1 and CDR2 (germline): MNHEY, SVGAGI. With 3 bases removed from V and 8 bases from J, the gap between germline ends came to 10 bases. The PCR employed 60 Vbeta primers together with 13 Jbeta primers. Sequencing was performed with immunoSEQ multiplex PCR; in TCRdb, only in-frame clones are kept and a portion is missing. This table has 65,000 or so clones, approximately 67% appearing once. Overall study findings and caveats: A previous analysis found most TCR beta V segments productive roughly 87% or roughly 30% of the time. The authors later found TCR association rates varying by HLA locus, with DRB1 most and HLA-C fewest.

Sequencing input: PBMCs. This TCR derives from a man younger than 40 in good health and CMV-seronegative. The rearrangement joins TRBV6-5 to TRBJ1-1; D call uncertain. The CDR3 sequence is CASSYSGREAFF. Here the CDR3 DNA reads TGTGCCAGCAGTTATAGTGGGAGAGAAGCTTTCTTT.